These 19 T cell receptor beta chains were all obtained from the same sample, sequenced in a study of early T cells in non-severe SARS-CoV-2 infection. TCRdb itself ran the 5' RACE reads through MiXCR, one entry per CDR3 protein. Among some 45,000 distinct CDR3 sequences listed, less than 10% were seen once. The input for sequencing was whole blood, taken at baseline. Receptor source: an adult who was a healthcare worker with PCR-confirmed SARS-CoV-2 infection or an uninfected control (not recorded which).

The table lists this clonotype with many counts. The rearrangement uses TRBV27 and TRBJ2-2; D is perhaps TRBD1 or TRBD2 (5 bases each). CDR1 is MNHEY, CDR2 SMNVEV, per germline (reference sequence). V lost 5 bases and J 4 bases, leaving 14 bases between the germline ends. The CDR3 covers 15 residues. The CDR3 DNA follows: TGTGCCAGCAGTAAACGGGGCCTCAGCACCGGGGAGCTGTTTTTT. Its translation is CASSKRGLSTGELFF.

This clonotype was seen a few times. The J gene is TRBJ1-6, the V gene TRBV7-2; perhaps TRBD1 as D (5 bases). V dropped 1 base and J dropped 8 bases, with 12 bases sitting between them. The CDR3 is made up of 15 amino acids. Germline CDR1 reads SGHTA; CDR2 reads FQGNSA. The CDR3, as DNA: TGTGCCAGCAGCTTAGTGTTCCGGGGGGATTCACCCCTCCACTTT. Protein: CASSLVFRGDSPLHF.

The J gene is TRBJ2-7, the V gene TRBV7-2; the D gene could be TRBD1 or TRBD2 (6 bases each). The length of the CDR3 is 15 residues. The germline V gene has CDR1 SGHTA and CDR2 FQGNSA. Trimming left V 1 base short and J 3 bases short, with 13 bases between. The CDR3 loop reads CASSLGGAAVYEQYF. DNA for the CDR3: TGTGCCAGCAGCTTAGGGGGGGCAGCCGTCTACGAGCAGTACTTC.

This clonotype was seen more than once but under ten times. The J gene is TRBJ2-3, the V gene TRBV5-1; D call uncertain. V was trimmed by 2 bases and J by 5 bases, leaving 3 bases between them. Germline lookup yields CDR1 SGHRS and CDR2 YFSETQ. CDR3 length equals 11 residues. In DNA, the CDR3 is TGCGCCAGCAGCTTAGAAGATACGCAGTATTTT. This translates into CASSLEDTQYF.

This clonotype has a handful of counts. V usage is TRBV29-1 and J usage is TRBJ1-1; D gene ambiguous. The CDR3 spans 12 residues. V gave up 7 bases and J gave up 3 bases, with 12 bases separating them. CDR1 and CDR2 from the germline V gene are SQVTM and ANQGSEA. CDR3 residues: CSGMTSYTEAFF. The DNA of the CDR3 is TGCAGCGGTATGACAAGCTACACTGAAGCTTTCTTT.

This clonotype was seen at least ten times. V usage is TRBV5-4 and J usage is TRBJ1-2; 10 bases fit TRBD1. CDR3 length: 17 amino acids. Per the germline V gene, CDR1 is SGHNT and CDR2 is YYREEE (reference sequence). V dropped 3 bases and J dropped 5; count of bases not matched to a gene: 13. The CDR3 sequence is CASSSRGGQGTLYGYTF. CDR3 coding DNA: TGTGCCAGCAGCTCGAGGGGGGGACAGGGGACCCTTTATGGCTACACCTTC.

The rearrangement links TRBV12-3 or TRBV12-4 to TRBJ1-2; 8 bases are shared with TRBD1. The CDR3 has 15 residues. V lost 7 bases to trimming and J lost 8 bases; unmatched junction nucleotides: 15. The CDR3 loop is CASTPPMQGAQGYTF. As DNA, the CDR3 is TGTGCCAGCACCCCCCCCATGCAGGGGGCACAAGGCTACACCTTC.

The sample holds a few counts of this clonotype. V is TRBV18 and J is TRBJ2-7, with 7 bases identical to TRBD2. Germline CDR1 reads KGHSH; CDR2 reads LQKENI. This CDR3 is 16 amino acids long. The trim removed 4 bases at V and 2 bases at J, leaving 11 bases unmatched. This chain's CDR3 is CASSHASGGRTYEQYF. The CDR3 DNA reads as TGTGCCAGCTCACACGCCTCGGGGGGTAGGACCTACGAGCAGTACTTC.

This clonotype has at least ten counts. The V gene is TRBV7-2, the J gene TRBJ2-4; D call uncertain. From germline, CDR1 is SGHTA and CDR2 FQGNSA. This CDR3 is built from 13 residues. Trimming shortened V by 2 bases and J by 6 bases, and 8 bases separated the two germline ends. CDR3 in DNA: TGTGCCAGCAGCTTAACCCCCGTAAACATTCAGTACTTC. It yields the protein CASSLTPVNIQYF.

This clonotype was seen a handful of times. This chain connects TRBV3-1 to TRBJ2-3, with a tentative D call TRBD2 (6 bases). CDR1 and CDR2 from the germline V gene are LGHDT and YNNKEL (reference sequence). The V gene lost 1 base and the J gene lost 8 bases, with 25 bases spanning the gap. The CDR3 contains 18 residues. The CDR3 sequence is CASSQVTLTRVPSGTQYF. In DNA, the CDR3 is TGTGCCAGCAGCCAAGTCACCTTGACTAGGGTCCCGTCAGGTACGCAGTATTTT.

This clonotype has a handful of counts. The chain combines TRBV30 with TRBJ1-2; no firm D call. Germline lookup yields CDR1 GTSNPN and CDR2 SVGIG (reference sequence). The CDR3 runs to 13 residues. Trimming shortened V by 1 base and J by 7 bases, and 13 bases separated the two germline ends. CDR3 DNA: TGTGCCTGGAGTGCAAGTATCGGGCCTGGCTACACCTTC. It translates to CAWSASIGPGYTF.

Ten or more counts support this clonotype. The chain combines TRBV3-1 with TRBJ1-6; D is unresolved. The V end lost 6 bases, the J end lost 8 bases, and 14 bases lay between the germline ends. The CDR3 has 14 residues. CDR1 and CDR2 from the germline V gene are LGHDT and YNNKEL (reference sequence). CDR3 in DNA: TGTGCCAGCAGTCCCGGTAGGGAGTATTCACCCCTCCACTTT. Residues: CASSPGREYSPLHF.

The chain links TRBV9 to TRBJ2-7; perhaps D is TRBD1 or TRBD2 (5 bases each). CDR3 length equals 13 residues. Trimming shortened V by 4 bases and J by 5 bases, and 13 bases separated the two germline ends. The germline V gene encodes CDR1 SGDLS and CDR2 YYNGEE. CDR3 amino acids: CASSRGMGDEQYF. CDR3 bases: TGTGCCAGCAGCAGGGGCATGGGGGACGAGCAGTACTTC. The full variable domain, its missing parts supplied by reference TRBV9 and TRBJ2-7, is DSGVTQTPKHLITATGQRVTLRCSPRSGDLSVYWYQQSLDQGLQFLIQYYNGEERAKGNILERFSAQQFPDLHSELNLSSLELGDSALYFCASSRGMGDEQYFGPGTRLTVT.

This clonotype was detected many times. The chain has TRBV5-8 and TRBJ2-2, with D unresolved. CDR1 SGHTS and CDR2 YDEGEE come from the germline V gene. CDR3 size: 13 residues. V lost 0 bases and J lost 10, with 10 bases in between. The DNA of the CDR3 is TGTGCCAGCAGCTTGGCCCGCAGCGAGGAGCTGTTTTTT. This encodes CASSLARSEELFF.

This clonotype has just a few counts. The CDR3 DNA is TGTGCCAGCAGCCCAGACAGGGGCGAAGGCTACGAGCAGTACTTC. Translating gives CASSPDRGEGYEQYF. The genes are TRBV7-2 and TRBJ2-7, with TRBD1 matching over 8 bases. Germline V gives CDR1 SGHTA, CDR2 FQGNSA. CDR3 length: 15 amino acids. V was clipped by 5 bases and J by 3 bases; unmatched bases: 9.

The J gene is TRBJ1-2, the V gene TRBV7-9; no firm D call. V was clipped by 6 bases and J by 0 bases, with 14 bases between them. This CDR3 contains 15 residues. The germline CDR1 and CDR2 sequences are SEHNR and FQNEAQ (reference sequence). The CDR3 DNA reads TGTGCCAGCAGGGCGGCAGCTTCCTCTAACTATGGCTACACCTTC. It yields the protein CASRAAASSNYGYTF.

This sequence joins TRBV6-2 or TRBV6-3 and TRBJ2-7; 8 nucleotides align to TRBD2. V shed 5 bases, J shed 5 bases, and the junction held 11 bases outside the gene matches. The germline V gene encodes CDR1 MNHEY and CDR2 SVGEGT. The CDR3 is 15 amino acids. CDR3 amino acids: CASSLERELFDEQYF. The DNA for the CDR3 is TGTGCCAGCAGTCTCGAGCGGGAGTTATTCGACGAGCAGTACTTC.

This clonotype has just a few counts. The chain uses TRBV7-6 and TRBJ2-5; 9 positions match TRBD2. Trimming cost V 2 bases and J 2 bases; bases outside gene matches: 0. The CDR3 is 14 residues long. Germline values: CDR1 SGHVS, CDR2 FNYEAQ. The CDR3: CASSLLAGQETQYF. The CDR3 DNA sequence: TGTGCCAGCAGCTTACTAGCGGGGCAAGAGACCCAGTACTTC.

This clonotype was picked up many times. The chain recombines TRBV6-4 with TRBJ2-2; 8 positions agree with TRBD2. The length of the CDR3 is 16 residues. Germline V CDR1 and CDR2: MRHNA, SNTAGT. With 3 bases clipped from V and 6 bases from J, the junction kept 9 bases outside the gene matches. The CDR3 sequence is CASSETSGSGAGELFF. CDR3 DNA sequence: TGTGCCAGCAGTGAGACGAGCGGGAGCGGGGCCGGGGAGCTGTTTTTT.